The present TCR beta chain was sequenced within a study of identical twins. Study-wide results and limits: Twins shared out-of-frame alpha sequences with excess low generation probability. For zero-insertion analyses, partial confounding could come from invariant MAIT and iNKT cells.

TCRdb analysed the 5' RACE reads with MiXCR anew, one entry per CDR3 protein. The sample contains around 250,000 distinct CDR3 sequences, approximately 8.3% of which appear only once. The CDR3 is made up of 14 amino acids. CDR1 LNHNV and CDR2 YYDKDF come from the germline V gene (reference sequence). V was trimmed by 0 bases and J by 2 bases, leaving 5 bases between them. About this clonotype itself: The antigen is undetermined.

These data also featured in a second study, about yellow fever vaccine responses in identical twins.

J is TRBJ2-4 and V is TRBV15, with unresolved D. Sequenced: CD8+ T cells sorted from blood. The source of this sequence is a woman aged 18-30 years in good health. The CDR3 DNA reads as TGTGCCACCAGCAGAGATAGCTCCAAAAACATTCAGTACTTC. Its protein product is CATSRDSSKNIQYF. Based on the CDR3 plus reference TRBV15 and TRBJ2-4, the full variable domain is DAMVIQNPRYQVTQFGKPVTLSCSQTLNHNVMYWYQQKSSQAPKLLFHYYDKDFNNEADTPDNFQSRRPNTSFCFLDIRSPGLGDTAMYLCATSRDSSKNIQYFGAGTRLSVL.